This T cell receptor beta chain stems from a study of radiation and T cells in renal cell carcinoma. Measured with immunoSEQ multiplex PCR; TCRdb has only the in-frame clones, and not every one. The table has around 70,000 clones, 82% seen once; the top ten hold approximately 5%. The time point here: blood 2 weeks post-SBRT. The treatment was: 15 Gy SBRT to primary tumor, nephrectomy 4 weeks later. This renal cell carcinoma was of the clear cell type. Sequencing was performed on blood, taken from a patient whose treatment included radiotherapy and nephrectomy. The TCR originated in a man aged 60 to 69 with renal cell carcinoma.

The CDR3 is CASSFGEYNSPLHF. The DNA for the CDR3 is TGTGCCAGCAGTTTCGGGGAGTATAATTCACCCCTCCACTTT. This rearrangement joins TRBV27 to TRBJ1-6, with D hard to call. The germline gives CDR1 MNHEY, CDR2 SMNVEV (reference sequence). Trimming stripped 3 bases from V and 4 bases from J, with 7 bases between. The CDR3 totals 14 residues.